Listed below are T cell receptor beta chains from one sample, sequenced in a study of cytomegalovirus exposure and HLA in healthy donors. The data were produced by immunoSEQ multiplex PCR, yet TCRdb's version contains in-frame clones alone and is incomplete. The sample consists of some 120,000 clones, over 8% of them appearing once. Material for sequencing was PBMCs. The receptors here all came from a man under 40 in good health and CMV-seronegative. The CDR3 runs from the conserved cysteine through the conserved F or W. D genes are given only for firm matches. A clone size is listed for some rows: how often the clone was seen (once, few, many), or a class if it is expanded.

V: TRBV7-9
J: TRBJ2-6
size: few
D: TRBD1
DNA: TGTGCCAGCAGCTGGGGTGGGACAGGAGACTCTGGGGCCAACGTCCTGACTTTC
CDR3: CASSWGGTGDSGANVLTF

V: TRBV6-6
J: TRBJ2-5
size: NA
D: TRBD1
DNA: TGTGCCAGCACCCCGCCAGGGGGCCCAGAGACCCAGTACTTC
CDR3: CASTPPGGPETQYF

V: TRBV7-8
J: TRBJ1-5
size: NA
D: TRBD1
DNA: TGTGCCAGCAGCGCCCGGGACAGGCATAGCAATCAGCCCCAGCATTTT
CDR3: CASSARDRHSNQPQHF

V: TRBV6-1
J: TRBJ1-1
size: NA
D: NA
DNA: TGTGCCAGCAGTGGAGGTACAGGGATTGAAGCTCTCTTT
CDR3: CASSGGTGIEALF

V: TRBV19
J: TRBJ2-7
size: few
D: NA
DNA: TGTGCCAGTAGGAGCGAACAACCCTACGAGCAGTACTTC
CDR3: CASRSEQPYEQYF

V: TRBV30
J: TRBJ1-1
size: few
D: TRBD1
DNA: TGTGCCTGGAGTATACAGGGGATAACTGAAGCTTTCTTT
CDR3: CAWSIQGITEAFF

V: TRBV19
J: TRBJ2-1
size: many
D: TRBD2
DNA: TGTGCCAGTAGTATAGGGACTAGCGGGAGCAATGAGCAGTTCTTC
CDR3: CASSIGTSGSNEQFF

V: TRBV5-6
J: TRBJ1-5
size: NA
D: NA
DNA: TGTGCCAGCAGCTTGGCGGAGGGATCGAGCAATCAGCCCCAGCATTTT
CDR3: CASSLAEGSSNQPQHF

V: TRBV27
J: TRBJ1-1
size: few
D: NA
DNA: TGTGCCAGCAGTTTCTTTCAGGGGTGGCCTGAAGCTTTCTTT
CDR3: CASSFFQGWPEAFF

V: TRBV4-1
J: TRBJ2-5
size: NA
D: NA
DNA: TGCGCCAGCAGCCTGCAGACTAGGGGCCAAGAGACCCAGTACTTC
CDR3: CASSLQTRGQETQYF

V: TRBV10-3
J: TRBJ2-7
size: few
D: NA
DNA: TGTGCCATCGGCACCGGGTACGAGCAGTACTTC
CDR3: CAIGTGYEQYF

V: TRBV6-6
J: TRBJ1-1
size: NA
D: TRBD1
DNA: TGTGCCAGCCAGGGGGTGGGAACTGAAGCTTTCTTT
CDR3: CASQGVGTEAFF

V: TRBV19
J: TRBJ2-2
size: NA
D: TRBD2
DNA: TGTGCCAGTAGTATAGGAGTTGTAGCGGGCAACACCGGGGAGCTGTTTTTT
CDR3: CASSIGVVAGNTGELFF

V: TRBV5-4
J: TRBJ2-7
size: few
D: NA
DNA: TGTGCCAGCAGCTTGGGTCCTAGCGTTCCCTACGAGCAGTACTTC
CDR3: CASSLGPSVPYEQYF

V: TRBV5-6
J: TRBJ2-7
size: few
D: NA
DNA: TGTGCCAGCAGCTTGGTGGCCTCCACCTACGAGCAGTACTTC
CDR3: CASSLVASTYEQYF

V: TRBV29-1
J: TRBJ2-2
size: NA
D: NA
DNA: TGCAGCGTTAGATCCGGCGGATACACCGGGGAGCTGTTTTTT
CDR3: CSVRSGGYTGELFF

V: TRBV4-3
J: TRBJ1-1
size: NA
D: NA
DNA: TGCGCCAGCAGCCAAGAAGCAGGAAACACTGAAGCTTTCTTT
CDR3: CASSQEAGNTEAFF

V: TRBV2
J: TRBJ1-2
size: NA
D: NA
DNA: TGTGCCAGCAGTGACTTTCCGGACAGACCTGAAAGGATCGGCTACACCTTC
CDR3: CASSDFPDRPERIGYTF

V: TRBV9
J: TRBJ2-1
size: NA
D: NA
DNA: TGTGCCAGCAGCGTAGGGACTGTCCGACAAGAGCAGTTCTTC
CDR3: CASSVGTVRQEQFF

V: TRBV5-1
J: TRBJ1-4
size: NA
D: NA
DNA: TGCGCCAGCAGCTTGTGGGGCAGGGAGGAAACTAATGAAAAACTGTTTTTT
CDR3: CASSLWGREETNEKLFF

V: TRBV15
J: TRBJ2-3
size: NA
D: NA
DNA: TGTGCCACCGGTGGCTCTCCTAGCACAGATACGCAGTATTTT
CDR3: CATGGSPSTDTQYF

V: TRBV5-1
J: TRBJ2-3
size: few
D: NA
DNA: TGCGCCAGCAGCTTGGGGGGCCCTAGCACAGATACGCAGTATTTT
CDR3: CASSLGGPSTDTQYF

V: TRBV5-1
J: TRBJ2-7
size: few
D: NA
DNA: TGCGCCAGCAGCTTCAGGGGATACGAGCAGTACTTC
CDR3: CASSFRGYEQYF

V: TRBV10-3
J: TRBJ1-6
size: NA
D: TRBD1
DNA: TGTGCCATCAGTGATAGCCAGGGGGCGGGAAATTCACCCCTCCACTTT
CDR3: CAISDSQGAGNSPLHF

V: TRBV2
J: TRBJ1-5
size: NA
D: TRBD1
DNA: TGTGCCAGCGGGACACCGGGACAGAGCAATCAGCCCCAGCATTTT
CDR3: CASGTPGQSNQPQHF

V: TRBV7-9
J: TRBJ1-1
size: few
D: NA
DNA: TGTGCCAGCAGCTTAGTTGGGGCAGGGGCACCGAGGGCTGAAGCTTTCTTT
CDR3: CASSLVGAGAPRAEAFF

V: TRBV27
J: TRBJ2-5
size: NA
D: NA
DNA: TGTGCCAGCAGAGAACGGGAGTACGGAGAGACCCAGTACTTC
CDR3: CASREREYGETQYF

V: TRBV7-8
J: TRBJ1-2
size: NA
D: TRBD1
DNA: TGTGCCAGCAGCTCCGGGACAGGGGCCTATGGCTACACCTTC
CDR3: CASSSGTGAYGYTF

V: TRBV15
J: TRBJ2-7
size: few
D: TRBD2
DNA: TGTGCCACCAGCAGAGATCCTAGCGGGGAATACGAGCAGTACTTC
CDR3: CATSRDPSGEYEQYF

V: TRBV9
J: TRBJ2-1
size: few
D: NA
DNA: TGTGCCATTCATTCCACAGGGAGCTCCTACAATGAGCAGTTCTTC
CDR3: CAIHSTGSSYNEQFF

V: TRBV28
J: TRBJ1-5
size: NA
D: NA
DNA: TGTGCCAGCAGTTTAATGGGTTTGGGGAGGGATAGCAATCAGCCCCAGCATTTT
CDR3: CASSLMGLGRDSNQPQHF

V: TRBV18
J: TRBJ1-3
size: few
D: NA
DNA: TGTGCCAGCTCACCAAGTGGGAGGCCAGATGGAAACACCATATATTTT
CDR3: CASSPSGRPDGNTIYF

V: TRBV7-2
J: TRBJ2-5
size: few
D: TRBD2
DNA: TGTGCCAGCAGCTTGAGGACTAGCGGGGGGGCCCCAGGACCGGGGACCCAGTACTTC
CDR3: CASSLRTSGGAPGPGTQYF

V: TRBV7-9
J: TRBJ2-3
size: NA
D: TRBD1
DNA: TGTGCCAGCAGCTCGACAGGGACCACAGATACGCAGTATTTT
CDR3: CASSSTGTTDTQYF

V: TRBV2
J: TRBJ2-1
size: NA
D: TRBD2
DNA: TGTGCCAGCACGTGGGGGGGGTCCTACAATGAGCAGTTCTTC
CDR3: CASTWGGSYNEQFF

V: TRBV28
J: TRBJ2-1
size: few
D: NA
DNA: TGTGCCAGCAGTTTATATCGGGGGAGGAATGAGCAGTTCTTC
CDR3: CASSLYRGRNEQFF

V: TRBV18
J: TRBJ2-7
size: few
D: TRBD2
DNA: TGTGCCAGCTCACCTCCGGGACTAAGCTACGAGCAGTACTTC
CDR3: CASSPPGLSYEQYF

V: TRBV7-9
J: TRBJ1-4
size: NA
D: TRBD1
DNA: TGTGCCAGCAGCTTCCCGGGACAGGGGGCAGGGAGAACTAATGAAAAACTGTTTTTT
CDR3: CASSFPGQGAGRTNEKLFF

V: TRBV4-3
J: TRBJ2-1
size: NA
D: NA
DNA: TGCGCCAGCAGCCTCGACCCCCGGAGGAAGAATGAGCAGTTCTTC
CDR3: CASSLDPRRKNEQFF

V: TRBV2
J: TRBJ1-2
size: NA
D: NA
DNA: TGTGCCAGCAGTGGGACAGAAACCTATGGCTACACCTTC
CDR3: CASSGTETYGYTF

V: TRBV6-5
J: TRBJ2-1
size: NA
D: NA
DNA: TGTGCCAGCAGTCAGATGAGGGGAGGTGAGCAGTTCTTC
CDR3: CASSQMRGGEQFF

V: TRBV4-1
J: TRBJ1-1
size: NA
D: TRBD1
DNA: TGCGCCAGCAGCCAGTTAGGACAGGGGGCGCTGGGCACTGAAGCTTTCTTT
CDR3: CASSQLGQGALGTEAFF

V: TRBV5-1
J: TRBJ1-5
size: few
D: TRBD1
DNA: TGCGCCAGCAGCCCGACAGGACAGGCGCTCAATCAGCCCCAGCATTTT
CDR3: CASSPTGQALNQPQHF

V: TRBV19
J: TRBJ2-1
size: NA
D: TRBD2
DNA: TGTGCCAGTAGTACCGGACTAGCCTTATACAATGAGCAGTTCTTC
CDR3: CASSTGLALYNEQFF

V: TRBV29-1
J: TRBJ1-2
size: NA
D: TRBD1
DNA: TGCAGCGTTGAAGACCGAGGACAGGGCGGCAGCTATGGCTACACCTTC
CDR3: CSVEDRGQGGSYGYTF

V: TRBV7-9
J: TRBJ2-3
size: once
D: TRBD2
DNA: TGTGCAAGCAGCTTAGGGACTAGCGGGAACACGGATACGCAGTATTTT
CDR3: CASSLGTSGNTDTQYF